The T cell receptor beta chain described here comes from a study of T cell repertoires in cytomegalovirus infection. Whole-study results and caveats: Summed frequency of shared TCR beta families picked out CMV carriers who also had the relevant HLA.

TCRdb passed the reads through MiXCR, listing each CDR3 protein once. This sample has a few hundred thousand distinct CDR3 sequences, with approximately 22% found just once. This clonotype was seen a handful of times. Its antigen is not known. This clonotype was sampled from a human donor in good health (CMV status not recorded). Some clones in this sample may be carry-over from other donors' samples. The input for sequencing was cultured PBMCs, taken from culture after CMV antigen stimulation.

DNA of the CDR3: TGTGCCAGCAGTCCCGGACAGGGCCGCACAGATACGCAGTATTTT. This sequence encodes CASSPGQGRTDTQYF. This chain links TRBV6-2 or TRBV6-3 with TRBJ2-3; 8 nucleotides line up with TRBD1. Germline-derived CDR1 and CDR2 are MNHEY and SVGEGT. With V trimmed by 5 bases and J by 1 base, 5 bases remained unmatched. The CDR3 is made up of 15 amino acids.